This record looks at one T cell receptor beta chain sequence and its context. Its antigen is not identified. Time point given: blood from clinic visit 5 months post-surgery; TSC patient then seizure free. Sequencing was limited to surgery cases with top T cell transcript signatures in brain tissue. At least one anti-epileptic drug was given before surgery. The data stem from a study of brain T cells in children with intractable seizures. Points from the study as a whole: Pre-surgery blood may have been undersampled, hiding some clones. Viral specificity was inferred only from CDR3 similarity; HCMV serostatus was unknown.

Produced via immunoSEQ multiplex PCR; TCRdb's table is partial and in-frame only. This sample has about 340,000 clones; approximately 93% occur once, and the top ten carry 5% to 7%. This TCR was recovered from a boy younger than two with tuberous sclerosis and intractable seizures. This material consisted of peripheral blood, taken 4 to 5 months after surgery.

CDR3 in DNA: TGCAGCGTTGGCGGTCTGACAGGGGGCTACAATGAGCAGTTCTTC. Amino acids: CSVGGLTGGYNEQFF. This chain joins TRBV29-1 and TRBJ2-1; 9 nucleotides line up with TRBD1. Germline loops: CDR1 SQVTM, CDR2 ANQGSEA. The CDR3 is made up of 15 amino acids. With 4 bases clipped from V and 3 bases from J, the junction kept 7 bases outside the gene matches.